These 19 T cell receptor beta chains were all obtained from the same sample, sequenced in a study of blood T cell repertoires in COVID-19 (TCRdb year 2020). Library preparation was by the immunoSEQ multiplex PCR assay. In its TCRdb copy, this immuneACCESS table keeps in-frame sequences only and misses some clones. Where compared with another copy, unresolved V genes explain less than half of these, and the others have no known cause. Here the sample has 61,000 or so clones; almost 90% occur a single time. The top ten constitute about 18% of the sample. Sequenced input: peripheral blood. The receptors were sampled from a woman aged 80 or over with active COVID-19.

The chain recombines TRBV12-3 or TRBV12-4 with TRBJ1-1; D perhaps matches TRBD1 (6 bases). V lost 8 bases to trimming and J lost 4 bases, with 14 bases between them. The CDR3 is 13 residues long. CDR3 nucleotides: TGTGCCAGCTCTTTAATAGGGGGCACTGAAGCTTTCTTT. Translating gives CASSLIGGTEAFF.

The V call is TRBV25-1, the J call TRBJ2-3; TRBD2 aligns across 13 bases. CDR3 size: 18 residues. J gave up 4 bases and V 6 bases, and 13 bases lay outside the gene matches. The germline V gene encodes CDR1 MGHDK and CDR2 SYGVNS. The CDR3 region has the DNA TGTGCCAGCAGGCCCCTCAGTGGAGGGACTAGCGGGGCAGATACGCAGTATTTT. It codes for CASRPLSGGTSGADTQYF.

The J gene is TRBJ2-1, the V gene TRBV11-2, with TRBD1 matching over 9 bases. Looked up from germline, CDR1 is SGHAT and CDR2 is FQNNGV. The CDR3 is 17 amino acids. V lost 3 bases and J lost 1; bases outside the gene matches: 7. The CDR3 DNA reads TGTGCCAGCAGCTTGAATCTACAGGGGGCATCCTACAATGAGCAGTTCTTC. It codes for CASSLNLQGASYNEQFF.

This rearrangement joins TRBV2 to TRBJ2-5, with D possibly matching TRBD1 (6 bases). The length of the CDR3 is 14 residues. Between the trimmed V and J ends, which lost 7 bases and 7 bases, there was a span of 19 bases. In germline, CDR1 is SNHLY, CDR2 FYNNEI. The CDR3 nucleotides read TGTGCCAGCATGAGGGACAACCGATTGGGGACCCAGTACTTC. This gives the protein CASMRDNRLGTQYF.

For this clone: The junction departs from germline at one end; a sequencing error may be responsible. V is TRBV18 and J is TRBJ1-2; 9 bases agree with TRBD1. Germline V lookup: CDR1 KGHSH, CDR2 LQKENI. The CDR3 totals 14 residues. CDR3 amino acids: CASSPPGQGDGYTF. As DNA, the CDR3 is TGTGCCAGCTCTCCACCGGGACAGGGCGATGGCTACACCTTC. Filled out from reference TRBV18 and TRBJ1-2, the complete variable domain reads NAGVMQNPRHLVRRRGQEARLRCSPMKGHSHVYWYRQLPEEGLKFMVYLQKENIIDESGMPKERFSAEFPKEGPSILRIQQVVRGDSAAYFCASSPPGQGDGYTFGSGTRLTVV.

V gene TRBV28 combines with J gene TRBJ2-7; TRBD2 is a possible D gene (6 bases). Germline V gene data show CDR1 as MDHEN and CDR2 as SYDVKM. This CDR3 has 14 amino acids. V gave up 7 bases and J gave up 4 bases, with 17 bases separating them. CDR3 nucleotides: TGTGCCAGCACCGTCCCGGGGGTCAGATACGAGCAGTACTTC. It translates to CASTVPGVRYEQYF.

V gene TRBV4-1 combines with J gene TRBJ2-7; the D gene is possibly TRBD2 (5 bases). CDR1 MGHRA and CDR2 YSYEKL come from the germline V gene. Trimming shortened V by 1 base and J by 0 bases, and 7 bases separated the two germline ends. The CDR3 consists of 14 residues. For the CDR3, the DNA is TGCGCCAGCAGCCAAGGGGAGAGCTCCTACGAGCAGTACTTC. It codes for CASSQGESSYEQYF.

CDR3 nucleotides: TGTGCCAGCAGCCAAGATCCGGAACGGGGGGGCCTCAATGAGCAGTTCTTC. Translation gives CASSQDPERGGLNEQFF. The chain carries TRBV14 and TRBJ2-1; 8 bases line up with TRBD2. This CDR3 has 17 residues. The germline V gene has CDR1 SGHDN and CDR2 FVKESK. V gave up 0 bases and J gave up 6 bases; unmatched junction bases: 10.

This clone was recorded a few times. The CDR3 region is CASSPDFQRAYEQYF. CDR3 DNA sequence: TGTGCCAGTAGCCCCGACTTCCAGAGAGCCTACGAGCAGTACTTC. V gene TRBV19 combines with J gene TRBJ2-7; no reliable D call. V shed 6 bases and J shed 2 bases, with 17 bases lying between them. The CDR3 is 15 residues long. The germline gives CDR1 LNHDA, CDR2 SQIVND (reference sequence).

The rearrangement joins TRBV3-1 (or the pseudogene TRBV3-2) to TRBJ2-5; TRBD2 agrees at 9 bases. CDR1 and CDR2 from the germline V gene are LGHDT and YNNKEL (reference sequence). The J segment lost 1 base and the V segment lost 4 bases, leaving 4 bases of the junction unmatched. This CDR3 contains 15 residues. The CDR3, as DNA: TGTGCCAGCAGCCTGCGGGGGGGCCCCCAAGAGACCCAGTACTTC. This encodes CASSLRGGPQETQYF.

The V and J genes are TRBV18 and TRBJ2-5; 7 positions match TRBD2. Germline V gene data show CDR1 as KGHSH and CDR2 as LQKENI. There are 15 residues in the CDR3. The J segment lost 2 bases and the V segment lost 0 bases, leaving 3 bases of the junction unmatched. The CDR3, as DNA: TGTGCCAGCTCACCACCGTCTAGCGGACAAGAGACCCAGTACTTC. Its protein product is CASSPPSSGQETQYF. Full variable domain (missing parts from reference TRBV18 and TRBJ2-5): NAGVMQNPRHLVRRRGQEARLRCSPMKGHSHVYWYRQLPEEGLKFMVYLQKENIIDESGMPKERFSAEFPKEGPSILRIQQVVRGDSAAYFCASSPPSSGQETQYFGPGTRLLVL.

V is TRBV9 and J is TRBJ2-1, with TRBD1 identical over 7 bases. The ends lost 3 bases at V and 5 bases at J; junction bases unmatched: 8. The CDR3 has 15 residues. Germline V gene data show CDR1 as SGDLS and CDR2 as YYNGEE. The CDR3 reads CASSGAGTVDNEQFF. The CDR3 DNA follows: TGTGCCAGCAGCGGCGCCGGGACAGTAGACAATGAGCAGTTCTTC. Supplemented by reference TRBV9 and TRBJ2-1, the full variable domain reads DSGVTQTPKHLITATGQRVTLRCSPRSGDLSVYWYQQSLDQGLQFLIQYYNGEERAKGNILERFSAQQFPDLHSELNLSSLELGDSALYFCASSGAGTVDNEQFFGPGTRLTVL.

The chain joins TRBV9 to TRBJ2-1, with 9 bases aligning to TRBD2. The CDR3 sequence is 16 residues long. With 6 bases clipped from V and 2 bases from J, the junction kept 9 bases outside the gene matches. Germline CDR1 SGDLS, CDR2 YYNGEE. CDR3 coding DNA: TGTGCCAGCACCTCAAGCGGGGGGACCACCTACAATGAGCAGTTCTTC. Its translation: CASTSSGGTTYNEQFF.

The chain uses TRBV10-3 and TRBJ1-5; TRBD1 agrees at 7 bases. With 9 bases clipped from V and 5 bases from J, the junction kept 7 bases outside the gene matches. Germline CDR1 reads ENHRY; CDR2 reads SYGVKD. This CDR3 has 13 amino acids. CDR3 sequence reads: CAISGTVDQPQHF. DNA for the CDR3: TGTGCCATATCCGGGACAGTCGATCAGCCCCAGCATTTT.

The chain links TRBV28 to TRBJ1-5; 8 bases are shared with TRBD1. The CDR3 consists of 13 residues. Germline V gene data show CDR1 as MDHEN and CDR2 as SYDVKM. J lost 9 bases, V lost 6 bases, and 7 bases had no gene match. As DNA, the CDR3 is TGTGCCAGCAGCCCCGACAGGGGAAGGCCCCAGCATTTT. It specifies CASSPDRGRPQHF.

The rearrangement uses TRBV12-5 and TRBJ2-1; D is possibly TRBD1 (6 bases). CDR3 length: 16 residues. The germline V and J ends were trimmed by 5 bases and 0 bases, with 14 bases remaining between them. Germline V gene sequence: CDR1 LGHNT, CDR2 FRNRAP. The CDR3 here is CASGKGTLSSYNEQFF. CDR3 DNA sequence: TGTGCTAGTGGTAAAGGGACACTGAGCTCCTACAATGAGCAGTTCTTC.

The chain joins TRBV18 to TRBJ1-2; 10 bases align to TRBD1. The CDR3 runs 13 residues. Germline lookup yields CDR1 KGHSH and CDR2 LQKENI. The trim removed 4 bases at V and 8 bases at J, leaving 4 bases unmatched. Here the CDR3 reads CASSRGTGEGYTF. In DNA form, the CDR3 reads TGTGCCAGCTCACGGGGGACAGGGGAAGGCTACACCTTC.

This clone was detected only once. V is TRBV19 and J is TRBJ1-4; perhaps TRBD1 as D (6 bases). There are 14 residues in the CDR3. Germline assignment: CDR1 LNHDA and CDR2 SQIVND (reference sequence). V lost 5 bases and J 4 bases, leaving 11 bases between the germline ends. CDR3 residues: CASSRDTFNEKLFF. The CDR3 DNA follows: TGTGCCAGTAGTCGGGACACTTTTAATGAAAAACTGTTTTTT.

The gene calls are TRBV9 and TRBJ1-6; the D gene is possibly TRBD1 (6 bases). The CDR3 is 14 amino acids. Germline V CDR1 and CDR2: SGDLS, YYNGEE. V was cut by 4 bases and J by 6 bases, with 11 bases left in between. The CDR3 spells CASSPLGGNSPLHF. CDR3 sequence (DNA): TGTGCCAGCAGCCCTCTAGGGGGTAATTCACCCCTCCACTTT.